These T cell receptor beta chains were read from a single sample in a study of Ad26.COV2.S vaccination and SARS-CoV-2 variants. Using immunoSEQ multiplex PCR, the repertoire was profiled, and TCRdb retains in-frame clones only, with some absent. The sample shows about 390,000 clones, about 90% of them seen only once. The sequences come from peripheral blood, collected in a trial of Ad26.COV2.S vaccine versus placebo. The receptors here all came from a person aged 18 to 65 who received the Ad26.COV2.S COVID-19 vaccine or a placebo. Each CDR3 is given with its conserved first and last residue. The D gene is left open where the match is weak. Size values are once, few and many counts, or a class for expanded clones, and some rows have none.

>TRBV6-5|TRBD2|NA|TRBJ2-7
TGTGCCAGCAGTTACCCGTCTAGCGGGGGTTACGAGCAGTACTTC
CASSYPSSGGYEQYF
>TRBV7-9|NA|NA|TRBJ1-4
TGTGCCAGCAGCAATCTCGCCTTCCGGGACCGGCGGGTTAATGAAAAACTGTTTTTT
CASSNLAFRDRRVNEKLFF
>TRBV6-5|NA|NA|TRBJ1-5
TGTGCCAGCAGTCCATTCGGACATCAGCCCCAGCATTTT
CASSPFGHQPQHF
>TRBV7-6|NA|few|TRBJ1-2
TGTGCCAGCAGCTTAGACCACAACTATGGCTACACCTTC
CASSLDHNYGYTF
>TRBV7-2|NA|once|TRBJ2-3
TGTGCCAGCAGCCGCTCCAGGGGCCCGACTACAGATACGCAGTATTTT
CASSRSRGPTTDTQYF
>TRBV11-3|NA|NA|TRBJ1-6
TGTGCCAGCAGTTGTGGACAGTCTCCCATGAGCTCCTATAATTCACCCCTCCACTTT
CASSCGQSPMSSYNSPLHF
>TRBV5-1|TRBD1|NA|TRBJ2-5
TGCGCCAGCAGCTTGGATGGGACAGTCCAAGAGACCCAGTACTTC
CASSLDGTVQETQYF
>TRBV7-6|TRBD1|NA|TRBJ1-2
TGTGCCAGCAGCCCGGGATACGGCCTAGCGCAGGGGGGGGATGGCTACACCTTC
CASSPGYGLAQGGDGYTF
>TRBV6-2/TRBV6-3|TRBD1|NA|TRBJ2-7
TGTGCCAGCAGTTTCCTCCTCGGGACAGGCGACTCCAGCTCCTACGAGCAGTACTTC
CASSFLLGTGDSSSYEQYF
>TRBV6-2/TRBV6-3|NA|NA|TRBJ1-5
TGTGCCAGCAGTTACTGGGGGGGAGGCAATCAGCCCCAGCATTTT
CASSYWGGGNQPQHF
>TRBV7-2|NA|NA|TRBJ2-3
TGTGCCAGCAGCTTAGCAGGGGGCACAGATACGCAGTATTTT
CASSLAGGTDTQYF
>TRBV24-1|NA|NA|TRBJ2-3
TGTGCCACCAGTGATGGGGGGGCTTGGGGTAGCACAGATACGCAGTATTTT
CATSDGGAWGSTDTQYF
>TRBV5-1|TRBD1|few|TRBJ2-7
TGCGCCAGCAGCTTGGACAGGGGGTATTACGAGCAGTACTTC
CASSLDRGYYEQYF
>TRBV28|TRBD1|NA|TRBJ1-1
TGTGCCAGCAGTTTACGTACAGGGGGGATTGAAGCTTTCTTT
CASSLRTGGIEAFF